This is a list of T cell receptor beta chains from one sample in a study of blood T cell repertoires in COVID-19. Clones were sequenced by immunoSEQ multiplex PCR, and TCRdb holds only the in-frame ones, with some missing. Of some 95,000 clones listed, around 80% were seen once; the top ten hold roughly 25%. The sample was peripheral blood. These receptors all stem from a man between 70 and 80 years old with acute or convalescent COVID-19. Both conserved end residues are part of each CDR3. A D gene is named only where the DNA matches it firmly. Clone size is shown for a subset of rows, as once, few, many or a class of expanded clone.

d_call: TRBD1
clone_size: NA
v_call: TRBV30
j_call: TRBJ1-2
cdr3_aa: CAWEPTGPYTF
cdr3_nt: TGTGCCTGGGAACCGACAGGGCCCTACACCTTC

d_call: NA
clone_size: NA
v_call: TRBV4-3
j_call: TRBJ1-4
cdr3_aa: CASSQEWETSAATNEKLFF
cdr3_nt: TGCGCCAGCAGCCAAGAATGGGAGACCTCAGCTGCAACTAATGAAAAACTGTTTTTT

d_call: NA
clone_size: NA
v_call: TRBV6-5
j_call: TRBJ2-5
cdr3_aa: CASSPMPGAEETQYF
cdr3_nt: TGTGCCAGCAGCCCAATGCCAGGGGCCGAAGAGACCCAGTACTTC

d_call: NA
clone_size: NA
v_call: TRBV5-1
j_call: TRBJ2-7
cdr3_aa: CASSLGAIVYEQYF
cdr3_nt: TGCGCCAGCAGCTTGGGGGCTATCGTCTACGAGCAGTACTTC

d_call: TRBD2
clone_size: once
v_call: TRBV7-2
j_call: TRBJ2-7
cdr3_aa: CASSLGLADEQYF
cdr3_nt: TGTGCCAGCAGCCTGGGACTAGCGGACGAGCAGTACTTC

d_call: TRBD2
clone_size: few
v_call: TRBV28
j_call: TRBJ2-5
cdr3_aa: CASSRTSVETQYF
cdr3_nt: TGTGCCAGCAGTCGGACTAGCGTAGAGACCCAGTACTTC

d_call: TRBD2
clone_size: once
v_call: TRBV18
j_call: TRBJ2-3
cdr3_aa: CASSPPRTSGSPLSTDTQYF
cdr3_nt: TGTGCCAGCTCACCGCCACGGACTAGCGGGAGCCCCCTTAGCACAGATACGCAGTATTTT

d_call: NA
clone_size: few
v_call: TRBV19
j_call: TRBJ2-7
cdr3_aa: CASSLGLAPPYEQYF
cdr3_nt: TGTGCCAGTAGTCTCGGGCTAGCACCCCCCTACGAGCAGTACTTC

d_call: TRBD1
clone_size: few
v_call: TRBV30
j_call: TRBJ2-5
cdr3_aa: CAWSYTGGGETQYF
cdr3_nt: TGTGCCTGGAGTTACACAGGGGGCGGAGAGACCCAGTACTTC

d_call: TRBD2
clone_size: NA
v_call: TRBV7-9
j_call: TRBJ2-3
cdr3_aa: CASSAGLAGPTDTQYF
cdr3_nt: TGTGCCAGCAGCGCGGGACTAGCGGGACCCACAGATACGCAGTATTTT

d_call: NA
clone_size: NA
v_call: TRBV15
j_call: TRBJ2-4
cdr3_aa: CATSSQGSKNIQYF
cdr3_nt: TGTGCCACCAGCAGCCAGGGATCTAAAAACATTCAGTACTTC

d_call: NA
clone_size: NA
v_call: TRBV29-1
j_call: TRBJ1-2
cdr3_aa: CSVATAQNYGYTF
cdr3_nt: TGCAGCGTTGCTACAGCCCAGAACTATGGCTACACCTTC

d_call: TRBD2
clone_size: few
v_call: TRBV5-6
j_call: TRBJ2-7
cdr3_aa: CASSPDGGTSLGPPYEQYF
cdr3_nt: TGTGCCAGCAGCCCGGACGGAGGGACTAGCCTAGGTCCTCCCTACGAGCAGTACTTC

d_call: NA
clone_size: NA
v_call: TRBV3-1/TRBV3-2
j_call: TRBJ2-4
cdr3_aa: CASSLRQALAKNIQYF
cdr3_nt: TGTGCCAGCAGCCTTAGACAAGCCCTAGCCAAAAACATTCAGTACTTC

d_call: TRBD1
clone_size: NA
v_call: TRBV7-2
j_call: TRBJ2-3
cdr3_aa: CASSLQGGTDTQYF
cdr3_nt: TGTGCCAGCAGCTTACAGGGGGGCACAGATACGCAGTATTTT

d_call: NA
clone_size: NA
v_call: TRBV5-1
j_call: TRBJ2-7
cdr3_aa: CASSLASQGTYEQYF
cdr3_nt: TGCGCCAGCAGCTTGGCTTCACAGGGAACCTACGAGCAGTACTTC

d_call: TRBD2
clone_size: many
v_call: TRBV7-6
j_call: TRBJ2-1
cdr3_aa: CASSLARGGRSSYNEQFF
cdr3_nt: TGTGCCAGCAGCTTAGCGCGGGGCGGGAGGAGCTCCTACAATGAGCAGTTCTTC

d_call: NA
clone_size: many
v_call: TRBV28
j_call: TRBJ2-7
cdr3_aa: CASSWGRVSEQYF
cdr3_nt: TGTGCCAGCAGTTGGGGCAGGGTGAGCGAGCAGTACTTC

d_call: NA
clone_size: NA
v_call: TRBV5-4
j_call: TRBJ1-2
cdr3_aa: CASSQGGGIGYGYTF
cdr3_nt: TGTGCCAGCAGCCAGGGCGGGGGCATTGGCTATGGCTACACCTTC

d_call: NA
clone_size: NA
v_call: TRBV6-5
j_call: TRBJ1-1
cdr3_aa: CASSYGVGNTEAFF
cdr3_nt: TGTGCCAGCAGTTACGGAGTAGGGAACACTGAAGCTTTCTTT

d_call: TRBD1
clone_size: NA
v_call: TRBV7-6
j_call: TRBJ1-3
cdr3_aa: CASSPQPGQSSGNTIYF
cdr3_nt: TGTGCCAGCAGCCCTCAACCGGGACAGAGCTCTGGAAACACCATATATTTT

d_call: NA
clone_size: NA
v_call: TRBV24-1
j_call: TRBJ2-2
cdr3_aa: CATSDPGPPNTGELFF
cdr3_nt: TGTGCCACCAGTGACCCAGGCCCCCCGAACACCGGGGAGCTGTTTTTT

d_call: TRBD1
clone_size: NA
v_call: TRBV19
j_call: TRBJ1-4
cdr3_aa: CASSIYGTDRAKNEKLFF
cdr3_nt: TGTGCCAGTAGTATTTACGGAACCGACAGGGCGAAAAATGAAAAACTGTTTTTT

d_call: NA
clone_size: NA
v_call: TRBV4-1
j_call: TRBJ2-1
cdr3_aa: CASSQGRDNEQFF
cdr3_nt: TGCGCCAGCAGCCAAGGGAGGGACAATGAGCAGTTCTTC

d_call: TRBD1
clone_size: NA
v_call: TRBV29-1
j_call: TRBJ1-1
cdr3_aa: CSVGGQGALGTEAFF
cdr3_nt: TGCAGCGTGGGGGGACAGGGGGCGTTAGGCACTGAAGCTTTCTTT

d_call: NA
clone_size: NA
v_call: TRBV5-1
j_call: TRBJ1-4
cdr3_aa: CASSLRLREKLFF
cdr3_nt: TGCGCCAGCAGCTTGCGACTTCGGGAAAAACTGTTTTTT

d_call: NA
clone_size: NA
v_call: TRBV7-2
j_call: TRBJ2-2
cdr3_aa: CASSFGQRDTGELFF
cdr3_nt: TGTGCCAGCAGCTTCGGGCAGAGGGACACCGGGGAGCTGTTTTTT

d_call: NA
clone_size: NA
v_call: TRBV18
j_call: TRBJ1-3
cdr3_aa: CASSPTDSPLSGNTIYF
cdr3_nt: TGTGCCAGCTCACCAACGGACAGTCCCTTATCTGGAAACACCATATATTTT

d_call: NA
clone_size: NA
v_call: TRBV9
j_call: TRBJ1-2
cdr3_aa: CASSGRTGDNYGYTF
cdr3_nt: TGTGCCAGCAGCGGACGGACGGGAGATAACTATGGCTACACCTTC

d_call: TRBD1
clone_size: NA
v_call: TRBV5-4
j_call: TRBJ1-1
cdr3_aa: CASSTHRGSNTEAFF
cdr3_nt: TGTGCCAGCAGCACTCACAGGGGTTCGAACACTGAAGCTTTCTTT